One sample yielded the 9 T cell receptor beta chains listed below, sequenced in a study of blood T cell repertoires in COVID-19. Only in-frame clones appear in the TCRdb table, and some are missing; sequencing was by immunoSEQ multiplex PCR. The table lists roughly 250,000 clones, approximately 88% of them singletons. The sequenced sample consisted of PBMCs or T cells enriched from blood (not recorded which). The receptors originated from a woman aged 30 to 39 with acute COVID-19.

The rearrangement uses TRBV19 and TRBJ2-2; D might be TRBD2 (6 bases). The CDR3 has 15 residues. Trimming removed 9 bases at V and 2 bases at J, with 16 bases between. CDR1 is LNHDA and CDR2 is SQIVND in the germline V gene (reference sequence). Here the CDR3 DNA reads TGTGCCAGCAACCTCGGGACTGCTAACACCGGGGAGCTGTTTTTT. Amino acids: CASNLGTANTGELFF. Combining the CDR3 with reference TRBV19 and TRBJ2-2 gives the whole variable domain DGGITQSPKYLFRKEGQNVTLSCEQNLNHDAMYWYRQDPGQGLRLIYYSQIVNDFQKGDIAEGYSVSREKKESFPLTVTSAQKNPTAFYLCASNLGTANTGELFFGEGSRLTVL.

This clone was found once. This chain uses TRBV14 with TRBJ1-1; D gene ambiguous. V was cut by 2 bases and J by 1 base, with 8 bases left in between. This CDR3 comprises 14 residues. Looked up from germline, CDR1 is SGHDN and CDR2 is FVKESK. For the CDR3, the DNA is TGTGCCAGCAGCCAACTTCAGGAGAACACTGAAGCTTTCTTT. Residues: CASSQLQENTEAFF.

The gene calls are TRBV6-5 and TRBJ2-5; possibly TRBD2 for D (6 bases). Germline CDR1 reads MNHEY; CDR2 reads SVGAGI. V was clipped by 2 bases and J by 2 bases, with 15 bases between them. This CDR3 has 16 amino acids. The CDR3 spells CASSYDGAGHQETQYF. The DNA of the CDR3 is TGTGCCAGCAGTTACGATGGAGCGGGTCATCAAGAGACCCAGTACTTC.

This clone was seen a few times. In DNA form, the CDR3 reads TGTGCCAGCAGTCCTCAAGGGGGCGCGGGGTATGGCTACACCTTC. Protein sequence: CASSPQGGAGYGYTF. This chain joins TRBV5-5 and TRBJ1-2; 7 bases are a match to TRBD1. J lost 5 bases, V lost 5 bases, and 12 bases had no gene match. This CDR3 is 15 amino acids long. Germline CDR1 is SGHKS and CDR2 is YYEKEE (reference sequence).

The chain is built from TRBV3-1 (or the pseudogene TRBV3-2) and TRBJ1-1; D is perhaps TRBD1 (5 bases). The CDR3 runs 14 residues. Germline V gene sequence: CDR1 LGHDT, CDR2 YNNKEL (reference sequence). V lost 1 base, J lost 4 bases, and 10 bases lay in between. The CDR3 DNA follows: TGTGCCAGCAGCCAAGTTGGGGGGTTCACTGAAGCTTTCTTT. The encoded protein is CASSQVGGFTEAFF.

The rearrangement links TRBV6-6 to TRBJ1-1; no reliable D call. Germline loops: CDR1 MNHNY, CDR2 SVGAGI (reference sequence). This CDR3 is 13 amino acids long. Trimming took 10 bases from V and 2 from J, leaving 14 bases between them. The CDR3 DNA sequence: TGTGCCAACTCTGCGGGCCTTAACACTGAAGCTTTCTTT. This gives the protein CANSAGLNTEAFF.

This clone was observed a single time. This specimen includes other DNA sequences encoding the same CDR3. The rearrangement uses TRBV7-8 and TRBJ1-6, with 7 bases matching TRBD1. Germline loops: CDR1 SGHVS, CDR2 FQNEAQ. Unmatched junction bases numbered 3, after V lost 1 base and J lost 9 bases. The CDR3 has 14 amino acids. CDR3 in DNA: TGTGCCAGCAGCTTAGGACAGGGAGGTTCACCCCTCCACTTT. This codes for CASSLGQGGSPLHF.

The CDR3 DNA follows: TGCAGTGCTAGTGGGGACAGGGTAACCCTAACCCAGTATGGCTACACCTTC. Translated: CSASGDRVTLTQYGYTF. The chain couples TRBV20-1 to TRBJ1-2; the match to TRBD1 covers 9 bases. The CDR3 has 17 amino acids. With V trimmed by 3 bases and J by 5 bases, 16 bases remained unmatched. Germline V CDR1 and CDR2: DFQATT, SNEGSKA (reference sequence).

The rearrangement uses TRBV7-2 and TRBJ2-1, with 7 bases aligning to TRBD1. Germline CDR1 SGHTA, CDR2 FQGNSA. This CDR3 region has 16 residues. The V and J ends lost 5 bases and 8 bases, in that order; junction bases with no gene match: 15. For the CDR3, the DNA is TGTGCCAGCAGCCCATGGGACAGAACCCCAGGCGATGAGCAGTTCTTC. Translated: CASSPWDRTPGDEQFF.